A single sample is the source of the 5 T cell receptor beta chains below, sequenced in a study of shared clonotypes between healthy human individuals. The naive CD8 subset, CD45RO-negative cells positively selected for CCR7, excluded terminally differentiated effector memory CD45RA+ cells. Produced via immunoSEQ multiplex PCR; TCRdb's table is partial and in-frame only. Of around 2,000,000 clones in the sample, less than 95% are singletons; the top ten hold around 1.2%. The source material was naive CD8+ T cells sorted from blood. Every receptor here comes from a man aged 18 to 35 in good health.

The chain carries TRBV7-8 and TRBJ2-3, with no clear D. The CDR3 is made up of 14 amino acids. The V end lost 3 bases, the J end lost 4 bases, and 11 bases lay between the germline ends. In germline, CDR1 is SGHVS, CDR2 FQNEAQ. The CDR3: CASSLPSRSDTQYF. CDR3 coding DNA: TGTGCCAGCAGCTTGCCCTCCCGGTCAGATACGCAGTATTTT.

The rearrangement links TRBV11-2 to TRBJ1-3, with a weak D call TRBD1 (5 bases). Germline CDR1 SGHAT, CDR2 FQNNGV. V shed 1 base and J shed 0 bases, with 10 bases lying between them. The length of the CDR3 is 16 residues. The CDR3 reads CASSLGDRDSGNTIYF. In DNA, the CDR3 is TGTGCCAGCAGCTTAGGGGACCGTGACTCTGGAAACACCATATATTTT.

CDR3 residues: CASSLTGISGNTIYF. CDR3 in DNA: TGTGCCAGCAGCTTAACCGGGATCTCTGGAAACACCATATATTTT. The chain couples TRBV5-4 to TRBJ1-3; no definite D call. Germline V gene sequence: CDR1 SGHNT, CDR2 YYREEE (reference sequence). V lost 2 bases and J 0 bases, leaving 9 bases between the germline ends. The length of the CDR3 is 15 residues.

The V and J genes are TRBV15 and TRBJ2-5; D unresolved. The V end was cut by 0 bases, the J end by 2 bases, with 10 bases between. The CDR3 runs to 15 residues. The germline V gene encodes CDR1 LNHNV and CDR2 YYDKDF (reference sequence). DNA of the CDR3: TGTGCCACCAGCAGAGAGCGAGGCGTTCAAGAGACCCAGTACTTC. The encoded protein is CATSRERGVQETQYF.

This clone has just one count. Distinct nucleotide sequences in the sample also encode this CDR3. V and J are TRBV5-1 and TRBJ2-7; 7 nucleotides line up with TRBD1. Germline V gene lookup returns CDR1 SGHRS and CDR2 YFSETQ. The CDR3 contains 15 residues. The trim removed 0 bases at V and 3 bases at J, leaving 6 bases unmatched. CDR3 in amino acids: CASSLAATGSYEQYF. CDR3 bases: TGCGCCAGCAGCTTGGCCGCGACAGGGAGCTACGAGCAGTACTTC.